The 6 T cell receptor beta chains listed next were all sequenced from one sample in a study of blood T cell repertoires in COVID-19. Profiling relied on immunoSEQ multiplex PCR, and the TCRdb table lists in-frame clones only, not all of them. This sample yields 200,000 to 250,000 clones, of which more than 75% are seen a single time; about 1% belongs to the top ten. The sequenced material came from peripheral blood. The receptor set was obtained from a man in his forties with acute or convalescent COVID-19.

The rearrangement uses TRBV6-2 or TRBV6-3 and TRBJ1-1, with D possibly being TRBD1 (5 bases). Germline loops: CDR1 MNHEY, CDR2 SVGEGT. This CDR3 spans 14 amino acids. V gave up 5 bases and J gave up 4 bases, with 14 bases separating them. The CDR3 coding sequence is TGTGCCAGCAGTGGCCAGGGTGTAGGCACTGAAGCTTTCTTT. This codes for CASSGQGVGTEAFF.

V usage is TRBV6-4 and J usage is TRBJ1-5, with D perhaps TRBD1 (6 bases). The CDR3 is 14 residues long. With 2 bases removed from V and 6 bases from J, the gap between germline ends came to 11 bases. Germline V gene data show CDR1 as MRHNA and CDR2 as SNTAGT. CDR3 residues: CASSDEAGAQPQHF. CDR3 sequence (DNA): TGTGCCAGCAGTGACGAGGCAGGGGCTCAGCCCCAGCATTTT.

The V call is TRBV6-1, the J call TRBJ1-2, with 7 bases identical to TRBD1. The germline V gene has CDR1 MNHNS and CDR2 SASEGT. Trimming at V came to 3 bases and at J to 4 bases, leaving 5 bases not matched to a gene. This CDR3 spans 14 amino acids. The CDR3, as DNA: TGTGCCAGCAGTGAGACGGGGGACAGCTATGGCTACACCTTC. This sequence encodes CASSETGDSYGYTF.

The chain employs TRBV11-1 and TRBJ1-4, with 7 bases fitting TRBD1. The germline V gene encodes CDR1 SGHAT and CDR2 FQDESV (reference sequence). The CDR3 is made up of 15 amino acids. The V segment lost 5 bases and the J segment 3 bases; nucleotides outside the gene matches: 6. CDR3 coding DNA: TGTGCCAGCAGCACCCAGGGGGAATCTAATGAAAAACTGTTTTTT. Its translation: CASSTQGESNEKLFF.

This clone was recorded a few times. This rearrangement joins TRBV4-2 to TRBJ2-7, with 14 bases aligning to TRBD2. The CDR3 has 16 residues. J lost 7 bases, V lost 4 bases, and 9 bases had no gene match. Germline loops: CDR1 LGHNA, CDR2 YNFKEQ. CDR3 sequence (DNA): TGTGCCAGCAGCCCGGAGGGACTAGCGGGGGAGGAAGAGCAGTACTTC. Its translation: CASSPEGLAGEEEQYF.

The chain combines TRBV28 with TRBJ1-3; TRBD1 matches at 12 bases. The CDR3 totals 15 residues. Trimming took 6 bases from V and 6 from J; bases not matched to a gene: 6. CDR1 and CDR2 from the germline V gene are MDHEN and SYDVKM. CDR3 nucleotide sequence: TGTGCCAGCAGGTCCGGGACAGGGGGCCAAAACACCATATATTTT. This encodes CASRSGTGGQNTIYF. The full variable domain, its missing parts supplied by reference TRBV28 and TRBJ1-3, is DVKVTQSSRYLVKRTGEKVFLECVQDMDHENMFWYRQDPGLGLRLIYFSYDVKMKEKGDIPEGYSVSREKKERFSLILESASTNQTSMYLCASRSGTGGQNTIYFGEGSWLTVV.